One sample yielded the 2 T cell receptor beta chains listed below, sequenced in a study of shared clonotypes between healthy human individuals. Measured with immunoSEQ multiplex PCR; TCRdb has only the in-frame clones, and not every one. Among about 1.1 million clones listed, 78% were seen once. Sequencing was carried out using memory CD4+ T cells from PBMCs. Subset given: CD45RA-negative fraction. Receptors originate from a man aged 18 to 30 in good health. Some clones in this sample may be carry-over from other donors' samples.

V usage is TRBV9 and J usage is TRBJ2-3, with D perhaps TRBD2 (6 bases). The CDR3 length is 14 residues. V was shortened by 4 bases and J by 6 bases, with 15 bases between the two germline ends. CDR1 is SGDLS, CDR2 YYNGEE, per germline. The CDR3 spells CASSLTRSPDTQYF. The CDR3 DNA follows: TGTGCCAGCAGCTTGACTAGGAGTCCGGATACGCAGTATTTT.

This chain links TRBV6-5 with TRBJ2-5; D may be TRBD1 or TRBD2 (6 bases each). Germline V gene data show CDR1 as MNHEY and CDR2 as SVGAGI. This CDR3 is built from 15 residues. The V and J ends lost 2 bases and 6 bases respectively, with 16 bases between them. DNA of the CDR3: TGTGCCAGCAGTTACGAAGGGGGAGGAGGGCAGACCCAGTACTTC. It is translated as CASSYEGGGGQTQYF.